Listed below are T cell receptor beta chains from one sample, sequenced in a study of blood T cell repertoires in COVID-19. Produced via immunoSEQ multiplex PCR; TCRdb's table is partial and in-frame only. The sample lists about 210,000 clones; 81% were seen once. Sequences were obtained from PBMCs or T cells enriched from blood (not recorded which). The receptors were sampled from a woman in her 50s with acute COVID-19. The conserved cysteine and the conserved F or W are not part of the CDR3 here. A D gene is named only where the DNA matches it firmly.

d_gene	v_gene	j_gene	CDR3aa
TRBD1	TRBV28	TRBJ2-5	ASYSGTGPFTQY
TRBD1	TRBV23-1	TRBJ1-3	ASSQTLRGPGNTIY
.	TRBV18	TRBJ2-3	ASSPSTGSSYTQY
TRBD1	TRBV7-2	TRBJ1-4	ASSLVWTGYSEKLF
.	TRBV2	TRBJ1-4	ASSETGQRVTNEKLF
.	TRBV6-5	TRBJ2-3	ASSLSGSRTDTQY
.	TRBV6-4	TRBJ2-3	ASSDSSLSTDTQY
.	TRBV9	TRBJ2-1	ASSLSIYNEQF
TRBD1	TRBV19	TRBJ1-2	ASRAQGQGIPNYGYT
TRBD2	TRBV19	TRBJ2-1	ASSIATFGGGRNYNEQF
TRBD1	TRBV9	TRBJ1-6	ASSDRDSNSPLH